A single T cell receptor beta chain is shown here with its context. Original processing methods: It was from reference gene primer amplification that nucleated cell counts were estimated. The repertoire was sequenced with immunoSEQ multiplex PCR; TCRdb's copy has only in-frame clones and lacks some. V, J and clone size were drawn from that table, and D and trimming were deduced from the DNA. The profile shows approximately 130,000 clones, around 79% of them singletons. This sample is drawn from a study of blood T cell repertoires in COVID-19. Study details: Collection of acute and convalescent COVID-19 samples took place in the United States, Italy and Spain. T cells, B-cell-depleted T cells, or PBMCs supplied cDNA or gDNA.

From germline, CDR1 is MNHEY and CDR2 SVGEGT. This CDR3 comprises 15 residues. Trimming pared 3 bases from V and 8 bases from J, leaving 17 bases between. This clonotype was sampled from a man older than 75 with acute or convalescent COVID-19. The chain joins TRBV6-2 or TRBV6-3 to TRBJ1-5; perhaps TRBD1 as D (5 bases). Input material: peripheral blood. The chain's CDR3 is CASSYKAQGNEPQHF. CDR3 sequence (DNA): TGTGCCAGCAGTTATAAAGCCCAGGGAAATGAGCCCCAGCATTTT.